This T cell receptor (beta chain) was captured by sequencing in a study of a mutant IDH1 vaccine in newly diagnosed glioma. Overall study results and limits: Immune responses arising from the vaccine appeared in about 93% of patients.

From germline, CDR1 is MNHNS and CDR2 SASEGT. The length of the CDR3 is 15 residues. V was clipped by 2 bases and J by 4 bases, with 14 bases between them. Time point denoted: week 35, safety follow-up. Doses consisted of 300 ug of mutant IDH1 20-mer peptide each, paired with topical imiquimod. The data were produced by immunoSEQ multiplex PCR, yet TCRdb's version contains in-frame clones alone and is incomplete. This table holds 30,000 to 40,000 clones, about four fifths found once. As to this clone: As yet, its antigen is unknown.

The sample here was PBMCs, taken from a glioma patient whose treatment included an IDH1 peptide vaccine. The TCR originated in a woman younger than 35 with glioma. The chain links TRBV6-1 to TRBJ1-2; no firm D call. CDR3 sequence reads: CASSERVGNIYGYTF. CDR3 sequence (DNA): TGTGCCAGCAGTGAACGTGTAGGGAACATCTATGGCTACACCTTC.